These T cell receptor beta chains were read from a single sample in a study of T cell responses to AZD1222 COVID-19 vaccine. TCRdb's table, derived via immunoSEQ multiplex PCR, lists solely in-frame clones and lacks some. The repertoire holds 100,000 to 150,000 clones, with approximately 92% as singletons. Specimen: peripheral blood, collected on day 0 of AZD1222 vaccination. Receptors were obtained from an adult in good health. Each CDR3 is given with its conserved first and last residue.

J | V | CDR3
TRBJ1-4 | TRBV5-5 | CASSLVWPGEANEKLFF
TRBJ1-2 | TRBV28 | CASSSGGKTNYGYTF
TRBJ2-7 | TRBV11-3 | CASSGGGSGSYEQYF
TRBJ1-2 | TRBV14 | CASSQDPFGNYGYTF
TRBJ1-6 | TRBV13 | CASSPGYSPLHF
TRBJ1-5 | TRBV7-2 | CASSLDGYQPQHF
TRBJ2-7 | TRBV23-1 | CASSVRGNYEQYF
TRBJ2-2 | TRBV24-1 | CATSRQNTGELFF
TRBJ1-2 | TRBV29-1 | CICGGGNYGYTF
TRBJ2-2 | TRBV5-1 | CASSPRVIKPGELFF
TRBJ1-1 | TRBV3-1/TRBV3-2 | CASSQAGQGVTEAFF
TRBJ2-7 | TRBV3-1/TRBV3-2 | CASSRPIRTGMYEQYF
TRBJ2-1 | TRBV19 | CASSQTRTQSSYNEQFF
TRBJ2-7 | TRBV4-1 | CASSQAGTADTYEQYF
TRBJ1-6 | TRBV30 | CAWSVVVDSPLHF
TRBJ1-5 | TRBV28 | CASSLLRTTSNQPQHF